This T cell receptor (beta chain) was captured in a study of cytomegalovirus exposure and HLA in healthy donors. Measured with immunoSEQ multiplex PCR; TCRdb has only the in-frame clones, and not every one. The sample has 150,000 to 170,000 clones, around 84% seen once. The V and J ends lost 9 bases and 3 bases respectively, with 14 bases between them. Germline loops: CDR1 SGHDT, CDR2 YYEEEE. The CDR3 is 13 amino acids. Sequencing was performed on PBMCs. This sequence was found in a human donor in good health. This sequence joins TRBV5-6 and TRBJ2-3; TRBD1 is a possible D gene (6 bases). CDR3 sequence (DNA): TGTGCCACCTCGAGGGGGAGAACAGATACGCAGTATTTT. Protein product: CATSRGRTDTQYF.